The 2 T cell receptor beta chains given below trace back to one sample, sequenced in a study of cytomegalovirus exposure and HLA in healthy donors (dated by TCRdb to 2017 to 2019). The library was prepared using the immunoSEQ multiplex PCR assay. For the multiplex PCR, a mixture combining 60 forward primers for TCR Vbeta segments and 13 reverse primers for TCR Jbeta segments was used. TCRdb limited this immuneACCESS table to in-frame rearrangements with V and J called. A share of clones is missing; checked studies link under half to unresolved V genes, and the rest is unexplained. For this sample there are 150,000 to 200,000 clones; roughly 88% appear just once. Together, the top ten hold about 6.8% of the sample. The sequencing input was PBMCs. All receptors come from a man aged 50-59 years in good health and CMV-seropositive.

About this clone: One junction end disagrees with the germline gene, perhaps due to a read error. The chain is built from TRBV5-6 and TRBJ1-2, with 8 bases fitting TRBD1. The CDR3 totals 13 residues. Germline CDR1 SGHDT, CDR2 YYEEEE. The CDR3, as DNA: TGTGCCAGCAGCTTATTTATCGAGGGACAGGCTTCCTTC. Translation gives CASSLFIEGQASF.

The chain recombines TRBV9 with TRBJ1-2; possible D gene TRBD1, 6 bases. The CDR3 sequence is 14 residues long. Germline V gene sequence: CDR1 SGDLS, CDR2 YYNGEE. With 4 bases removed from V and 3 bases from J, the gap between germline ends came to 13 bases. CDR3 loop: CASSNRASHYGYTF. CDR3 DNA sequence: TGTGCCAGCAGCAACAGGGCCTCCCACTATGGCTACACCTTC.